One TCR beta chain is described in this entry. The antigen remains unidentified. These data come from a study of cytotoxic CD8 clonotypes in ibrutinib-treated CLL. Study information: Researchers reported 11 relapsed/refractory and over 14 treatment-naive patients, some 18 of them IGHV unmutated.

The V segment lost 3 bases and the J segment 4 bases; nucleotides outside the gene matches: 9. The germline CDR1 and CDR2 sequences are SGHTA and FQGNSA. This CDR3 spans 18 amino acids. Targeted sequencing depth ranged from 1 in 200,000 to 1 in 1 million T cells. Some clones are missing from TCRdb's copy, which holds only in-frame ones; the method was immunoSEQ multiplex PCR. The sample carries 15,000 or so clones, about two thirds recorded once. Findings and caveats of the study: Baseline clonality, higher than in age-matched healthy donors, tracked circulating CD8+ T-cell counts.

Sample: PBMCs, taken before ibrutinib treatment. This chain links TRBV7-2 with TRBJ2-1; TRBD2 aligns across 13 bases. The TCR was taken from a human donor with chronic lymphocytic leukemia. Here the CDR3 reads CASSFERLAGGQYNEQFF. The CDR3 DNA is TGTGCCAGCAGCTTCGAGCGACTAGCGGGGGGCCAATACAATGAGCAGTTCTTC.